Listed below are T cell receptor beta chains from one sample, sequenced in a study of T cell repertoires in cytomegalovirus infection. In TCRdb, the reads were re-called with MiXCR into one record per CDR3 protein. The profile covers approximately 270,000 distinct CDR3 sequences, with less than 25% appearing a single time and approximately 19% taken by the ten largest. Which antigens these TCRs recognize remains unknown. The material sequenced was cultured PBMCs, taken from culture after CMV antigen stimulation. The receptors stem from a human donor in good health (CMV status not recorded). Some clones in this sample may be carry-over from other donors' samples. CDR3s include the opening cysteine and the closing phenylalanine or tryptophan. D genes are given only for firm matches. Clone size is not always given. Where it is, it says once, few, many or a class for expanded clones.

clone_size,d_call,j_call,v_call,cdr3_nt,cdr3_aa
many,TRBD2,TRBJ2-3,TRBV7-2,TGTGCCAGCAGCTTTTGGTCTAGCGGGAGCCAAGATACGCAGTATTTT,CASSFWSSGSQDTQYF
.,.,TRBJ2-1,TRBV5-4,TGTGCCAGCAGGCTGGACAGTGACCACAATGAGCAGTTCTTC,CASRLDSDHNEQFF
many,.,TRBJ2-5,TRBV7-2,TGTGCCAGCAGCTCTGGACAAATAAGAGAGACCCAGTACTTC,CASSSGQIRETQYF
few,.,TRBJ1-2,TRBV6-5,TGTGCCAGCAGTTACAGGCAGGGCCTATATGGCTACACCTTC,CASSYRQGLYGYTF
few,.,TRBJ2-1,TRBV6-2/TRBV6-3,TGTGCCAGCATTAACGCGGGGTACTACAATGAGCAGTTCTTC,CASINAGYYNEQFF
.,.,TRBJ2-3,TRBV24-1,TGTGCCACCAGTGATTCGGGCTTGGACCATCTGCCGCAGTATTTT,CATSDSGLDHLPQYF
many,.,TRBJ2-6,TRBV6-1,TGTGCCAGCAGCCCGGGGACTGGGGACTCTGGGGCCAACGTCCTGACTTTC,CASSPGTGDSGANVLTF
.,.,TRBJ2-3,TRBV19,TGTGCCAGTAGTACCCCTGGGGGGGCCGCGAACCCAGATACGCAGTATTTT,CASSTPGGAANPDTQYF
.,.,TRBJ2-2,TRBV6-2/TRBV6-3,TGTGCCAGCAGTTCTAGAGGGGAGCTGTTTTTT,CASSSRGELFF
many,TRBD2,TRBJ2-3,TRBV11-2,TGTGCCAGCAGTCCAGGACTAGCGCTATATAATCCCACAGATACGCAGTATTTT,CASSPGLALYNPTDTQYF
few,.,TRBJ1-6,TRBV10-2,TGCGCCAGCAGTGCCCGGACGAGCTCCTATAATTCACCCCTCCACTTT,CASSARTSSYNSPLHF
many,.,TRBJ1-1,TRBV7-9,TGTGCCAGCAGCCACCCGGGAGATACAACTCCTGAAGCTTTCTTT,CASSHPGDTTPEAFF
.,.,TRBJ1-5,TRBV15,TGTGCCACCAGCAGAGATGGGCATAGCAATCAGCCCCAGCATTTT,CATSRDGHSNQPQHF
few,TRBD1,TRBJ2-1,TRBV20-1,TGCAGTGCTAGGACAGGGGGAAGGGACAATGAGCAGTTCTTC,CSARTGGRDNEQFF
.,.,TRBJ2-7,TRBV7-9,TGTGCCAGCAGCCCGCGTGGAGAATACGAGCAGTACTTC,CASSPRGEYEQYF
few,.,TRBJ2-7,TRBV7-2,TGTGCCAGCAGCTTATCCCATTCCGGGAGCCGACCCTACGAGCAGTACTTC,CASSLSHSGSRPYEQYF
few,TRBD2,TRBJ2-3,TRBV5-4,TGTGCCAGCAGCTTGGACCTAGACCAGCGGGGAGATACGCAGTATTTT,CASSLDLDQRGDTQYF
.,TRBD1,TRBJ1-1,TRBV19,TGTGCCAGTAGTATAGTATTTGGGGGACAGATCGGCACTGAAGCTTTCTTT,CASSIVFGGQIGTEAFF
few,.,TRBJ2-1,TRBV25-1,TGTGCCAGCAGTGTCGCAGGTAGAGGGGGGTTCTCCTACAATGAGCAGTTCTTC,CASSVAGRGGFSYNEQFF
many,TRBD2,TRBJ2-3,TRBV15,TGTGCCACCAGCAGAGTAGCGGGAGGGGGGGCAGATACGCAGTATTTT,CATSRVAGGGADTQYF
many,.,TRBJ2-5,TRBV7-8,TGTGCCAGCAGCCCCGTAGGTTCTGGAGAGACCCAGTACTTC,CASSPVGSGETQYF
.,TRBD2,TRBJ2-1,TRBV6-8,TGTGCCAGCAGGGCTAATAGCGGGAGGGATTTTGAGCAGTTCTTC,CASRANSGRDFEQFF
.,TRBD2,TRBJ2-3,TRBV6-2/TRBV6-3,TGTGCCAGCTCCCGAAGTGAGACTAGCGGGGCAGATACGCAGTATTTT,CASSRSETSGADTQYF
many,TRBD1,TRBJ1-1,TRBV6-2/TRBV6-3,TGTGCCAGCAGTTTGGTGGGGACAGCGAACACTGAAGCTTTCTTT,CASSLVGTANTEAFF
many,TRBD2,TRBJ2-3,TRBV6-5,TGTGCCAGCAGCTCTAGCGGGAGCCTAACAGATACGCAGTATTTT,CASSSSGSLTDTQYF
few,.,TRBJ2-1,TRBV4-3,TGCGCCAGCAGCCAAGGGGTATCCGCGGACAATGAGCAGTTCTTC,CASSQGVSADNEQFF
many,TRBD2,TRBJ2-3,TRBV7-8,TGTGCCAGCAGCCAGGGACTAGCGGAACCTCGAGATACGCAGTATTTT,CASSQGLAEPRDTQYF
few,TRBD2,TRBJ2-3,TRBV6-6,TGTGCCAGCAGTTACTCTCACTGGTGGGAGGGCTTGTCAGATACGCAGTATTTT,CASSYSHWWEGLSDTQYF
many,TRBD2,TRBJ2-1,TRBV7-2,TGTGCCAGCACTTCTGGCGGGAGGATGAACAATGAGCAGTTCTTC,CASTSGGRMNNEQFF
.,TRBD2,TRBJ2-2,TRBV6-2/TRBV6-3,TGTGCCAGCAGTTACGGGACTAGCGGCAACGACTTCACCGGGGAGCTGTTTTTT,CASSYGTSGNDFTGELFF
.,TRBD2,TRBJ2-1,TRBV20-1,TGCAGTGCTAGACCGGGAGGGGGCAATGAGCAGTTCTTC,CSARPGGGNEQFF
many,TRBD1,TRBJ2-2,TRBV4-3,TGCGCCAGCAGCCCCCGGACAGGGGGAGGGAACACCGGGGAGCTGTTTTTT,CASSPRTGGGNTGELFF
.,.,TRBJ2-1,TRBV5-5,TGTGCCAGCAGCTTTGACTGGCGCTCCTACAATGAGCAGTTCTTC,CASSFDWRSYNEQFF
few,.,TRBJ2-5,TRBV7-2,TGTGCCAGCAGCTTAGCATCGGGGGGCCGGGAGACCCAGTACTTC,CASSLASGGRETQYF
.,.,TRBJ1-3,TRBV18,TGTGCCAGCTCACCAATTCCAGACACTGGAAACACCATATATTTT,CASSPIPDTGNTIYF
many,.,TRBJ2-3,TRBV7-8,TGTGCCAGCAGCCACAGTGGAAAAGGGGAGGTGATATCGGATACGCAGTATTTT,CASSHSGKGEVISDTQYF
few,.,TRBJ2-1,TRBV9,TGTGCCAGCAGCGTAGAGGGGGGCAGGCGGGTCGGTCATGAGCAGTTCTTC,CASSVEGGRRVGHEQFF
few,.,TRBJ2-3,TRBV7-2,TGTGCCAGCAGCTTGTATGCAGATACGCAGTATTTT,CASSLYADTQYF
few,TRBD1,TRBJ1-1,TRBV19,TGTGCCAGTACAGGACAGGCTAACACTGAAGCTTTCTTT,CASTGQANTEAFF
.,.,TRBJ2-1,TRBV10-3,TGTGCCATCAGTGAGTCTAACAGTTACAATGAGCAGTTCTTC,CAISESNSYNEQFF
many,.,TRBJ1-5,TRBV19,TGTGCCAGTAGTATAGCTAAGACGGACCCCGGGGGAGCCCAGCATTTT,CASSIAKTDPGGAQHF
few,.,TRBJ2-3,TRBV7-6,TGTGCCAGCAGCTTAGGGTCCGATACAGATACGCAGTATTTT,CASSLGSDTDTQYF
.,TRBD2,TRBJ2-2,TRBV5-4,TGTGCCAGCAGGTCGACTAGCGGGTCTGTTGCCGGGGAGCTGTTTTTT,CASRSTSGSVAGELFF
.,.,TRBJ1-3,TRBV11-2,TGTGCCAGCAGCTACGGGACCTGGGGGGACACCATATATTTT,CASSYGTWGDTIYF
once,TRBD1,TRBJ1-2,TRBV29-1,TGCAGCGTGGCCGGGACAGGGTACCCCATAAACTATGGCTACACCTTC,CSVAGTGYPINYGYTF
.,.,TRBJ2-5,TRBV12-5,TGTGCTAGTGGGTCAGAGGGGGGAGAGACCCAGTACTTC,CASGSEGGETQYF
many,.,TRBJ2-7,TRBV7-2,TGTGCCAGCAGCTTACTAGCGATAACGCGGGACTACGAGCAGTACTTC,CASSLLAITRDYEQYF
many,TRBD2,TRBJ2-5,TRBV7-6,TGTGCCAGCAGCCTGGGGGGAGGGTACCAAGAGACCCAGTACTTC,CASSLGGGYQETQYF